This T cell receptor beta chain was recovered during a study of post-analysis software for immune sequencing data. Study at large: Progressive-relapsing, secondary progressive and relapsing-remitting multiple sclerosis were among the disease courses included. Study-wide results and limits: Included in a set of roughly 5 TRBV segments more frequent in patients than controls were TRBV5-6, TRBV5-1 and TRBV20-1.

As concerns this clonotype: The antigen is unknown.

TCR beta cDNA libraries had unique molecular identifiers. Once about 0.95 to 10 million T cells were used, about 490,000 cDNA molecules resulted. One entry per CDR3 protein, called by TCRdb with MiXCR from the PCR reads. The table includes some 690,000 distinct CDR3 sequences, 25% to 30% detected once. The CDR3 contains 12 residues. V lost 7 bases to trimming and J lost 8 bases; unmatched junction nucleotides: 5. Per germline, CDR1 MDHEN and CDR2 SYDVKM. The sequence came from a girl under 18 with multiple sclerosis. The chain joins TRBV28 to TRBJ2-1; 7 bases are shared with TRBD2. The sample taken for sequencing was blood. CDR3 protein: CASTLRGDEQFF. For the CDR3, the DNA is TGTGCCAGCACACTTCGGGGGGATGAGCAGTTCTTC.